The 12 T cell receptor beta chains below come from one sample, sequenced in a study of cytomegalovirus exposure and HLA in healthy donors. The PCR contained 60 Vbeta and 13 Jbeta primers. TCRdb's copy holds only in-frame clones and misses some; the assay was immunoSEQ multiplex PCR. The data hold some 190,000 clones, with around 83% observed a single time. Sequencing was performed on PBMCs. These receptors were obtained from a woman in her forties in good health and CMV-seronegative.

The chain carries TRBV11-2 and TRBJ1-2, with D uncertain. The CDR3 has 14 amino acids. Trimming removed 1 base from V and 2 bases from J, with 8 bases in between. Germline CDR1 is SGHAT and CDR2 is FQNNGV. CDR3 coding DNA: TGTGCCAGCAGCTTAGGAGGAACGAACTATGGCTACACCTTC. Protein sequence: CASSLGGTNYGYTF.

This chain joins TRBV5-8 and TRBJ1-5; tentative D call: TRBD1 (5 bases). The CDR3 sequence is 18 residues long. Germline-derived CDR1 and CDR2 are SGHTS and YDEGEE. V was shortened by 6 bases and J by 0 bases, with 22 bases between the two germline ends. The CDR3 spells CASNPGTEGFYSNQPQHF. CDR3 nucleotides: TGTGCCAGCAATCCCGGGACGGAGGGATTCTATAGCAATCAGCCCCAGCATTTT.

The sample holds a few counts of this clone. The chain couples TRBV6-1 to TRBJ1-1; D remains unclear. The V and J ends lost 5 bases and 4 bases respectively, with 14 bases between them. The length of the CDR3 is 14 residues. Germline CDR1 is MNHNS and CDR2 is SASEGT. The CDR3 nucleotides are TGTGCCAGCAGTCCGATCGTTGAGGTCACTGAAGCTTTCTTT. Amino acids: CASSPIVEVTEAFF.

CDR3 amino acids: CSVRTVYEQYF. The DNA for the CDR3 is TGCAGCGTTCGGACAGTTTACGAGCAGTACTTC. This chain uses TRBV29-1 with TRBJ2-7, with D maybe TRBD1 (6 bases). The length of the CDR3 is 11 residues. From germline, CDR1 is SQVTM and CDR2 ANQGSEA. Trimming removed 5 bases at V and 4 bases at J, with 9 bases between.

The J gene is TRBJ2-7, the V gene TRBV19; TRBD1 matches 9 bases. The V and J ends lost 6 bases and 5 bases, in that order; junction bases with no gene match: 8. In germline, CDR1 is LNHDA, CDR2 SQIVND (reference sequence). The CDR3 is 14 residues long. In nucleotides, the CDR3 is TGTGCCAGTAGCCACTGGGACAGGGCCCACGAGCAGTACTTC. The encoded protein is CASSHWDRAHEQYF.

The rearrangement uses TRBV4-1 and TRBJ1-2; TRBD1 might be the D (5 bases). With 1 base removed from V and 8 bases from J, the gap between germline ends came to 20 bases. The CDR3 is 16 amino acids. The germline CDR1 and CDR2 sequences are MGHRA and YSYEKL. The CDR3 bases are TGCGCCAGCAGCCAAGCCCCCACAGGTTATGGGGAAGGCTACACCTTC. This gives the protein CASSQAPTGYGEGYTF.

The chain uses TRBV25-1 and TRBJ2-5, with 7 bases matching TRBD2. Germline V gene sequence: CDR1 MGHDK, CDR2 SYGVNS. V gave up 4 bases and J gave up 5 bases; unmatched junction bases: 10. The CDR3 extends over 15 amino acids. CDR3 sequence (DNA): TGTGCCAGCAGTGGTTTGGGCGGGAGTAAGGAGACCCAGTACTTC. It specifies CASSGLGGSKETQYF.

The chain uses TRBV7-7 and TRBJ2-5, with 7 bases fitting TRBD1. This CDR3 has 15 amino acids. The germline CDR1 and CDR2 sequences are SSHAT and FNYEAQ (reference sequence). Trimming removed 3 bases from V and 5 bases from J; junction bases left unmatched: 9. The CDR3 bases are TGTGCCAGCAGCTTGGGGACAGAGGCGAGCGAGACCCAGTACTTC. This encodes CASSLGTEASETQYF. Drawing the rest from reference TRBV7-7 and TRBJ2-5, the complete variable domain is GAGVSQSPRYKVTKRGQDVTLRCDPISSHATLYWYQQALGQGPEFLTYFNYEAQPDKSGLPSDRFSAERPEGSISTLTIQRTEQRDSAMYRCASSLGTEASETQYFGPGTRLLVL.

J is TRBJ1-1 and V is TRBV6-1; no definite D call. The germline V gene encodes CDR1 MNHNS and CDR2 SASEGT. The CDR3 covers 13 residues. The germline V and J ends were trimmed by 7 bases and 3 bases, with 12 bases remaining between them. The CDR3: CASTNPGHTEAFF. The CDR3 DNA reads as TGTGCCAGCACAAATCCCGGTCACACTGAAGCTTTCTTT.

The chain employs TRBV5-6 and TRBJ2-6, with D unclear. This CDR3 contains 18 residues. CDR1 SGHDT and CDR2 YYEEEE come from the germline V gene. Trimming removed 0 bases from V and 0 bases from J, with 13 bases in between. The CDR3 is CASSLGVLTVSGANVLTF. The CDR3 nucleotides are TGTGCCAGCAGCTTGGGGGTCCTAACAGTCTCTGGGGCCAACGTCCTGACTTTC.

This clone was seen only once. The chain's CDR3 is CASKLQGGNSNQPQHF. The DNA for the CDR3 is TGTGCCAGCAAATTACAGGGTGGGAATAGCAATCAGCCCCAGCATTTT. This chain uses TRBV6-6 with TRBJ1-5, with D maybe TRBD1 (6 bases). V shed 7 bases and J shed 0 bases, with 16 bases lying between them. CDR3 length equals 16 residues. The germline gives CDR1 MNHNY, CDR2 SVGAGI (reference sequence).

The rearrangement uses TRBV5-8 and TRBJ1-5, with TRBD1 as a possible D gene (6 bases). The germline CDR1 and CDR2 sequences are SGHTS and YDEGEE. The CDR3 has 13 residues. Trimming shortened V by 3 bases and J by 4 bases, and 8 bases separated the two germline ends. Written as DNA, the CDR3 is TGTGCCAGCAGCTCCACAGGGAATCAGCCCCAGCATTTT. Its protein is CASSSTGNQPQHF. Full variable domain (missing parts from reference TRBV5-8 and TRBJ1-5): EAGVTQSPTHLIKTRGQQATLRCSPISGHTSVYWYQQALGLGLQFLLWYDEGEERNRGNFPPRFSGRQFPNYSSELNVNALELEDSALYLCASSSTGNQPQHFGDGTRLSIL.